The T cell receptor (beta chain) described here comes from a study of blood T cell repertoires in COVID-19. As for the study in general: Specimens from acute and convalescent COVID-19 originated in the United States, Italy and Spain. From T cells, B-cell-depleted T cells, or PBMCs came the material, which was cDNA or gDNA.

Original analysis: Amplification with reference gene primers provided the estimates of nucleated cell counts. Some clones are missing from TCRdb's copy, which holds only in-frame ones; the method was immunoSEQ multiplex PCR. Clonal size and the V and J genes are those of that table, whereas D and trimming came from the DNA. The repertoire holds roughly 53,000 clones, with 84% as singletons. There are 14 residues in the CDR3. The trim removed 3 bases at V and 1 base at J, leaving 3 bases unmatched. Per germline, CDR1 SGHRS and CDR2 YFSETQ. The sequence was obtained from a man between 65 and 85 years old with active COVID-19. The rearrangement links TRBV5-1 to TRBJ1-1; 7 bases agree with TRBD1. Sequencing was carried out using peripheral blood. Written as DNA, the CDR3 is TGCGCCAGCAGCTCCTGGACAGGGAACACTGAAGCTTTCTTT. This gives the protein CASSSWTGNTEAFF.